This T cell receptor (beta chain) was found in a study of CD8+ T cells in alopecia areata. V dropped 4 bases and J dropped 6 bases, with 12 bases sitting between them. The CDR3 is 13 residues long. Germline CDR1 reads KGHSH; CDR2 reads LQKENI. The treatment was: oral pan-JAK inhibitor, 5-10 mg twice daily. In each case, RNA was isolated and then reverse transcribed into cDNA as the sequencing template. The repertoire was sequenced with immunoSEQ multiplex PCR; TCRdb's copy has only in-frame clones and lacks some. The table lists hundreds of thousands of clones, roughly 60% of them singletons. Sequencing used CD4+ T cells sorted from blood, obtained around week 54, from a patient treated with tofacitinib. V usage is TRBV18 and J usage is TRBJ2-5; D may match TRBD1 or TRBD2 (5 bases each). This receptor was identified in a human donor with alopecia areata. This chain's CDR3 is CASSRDPGQTQYF. CDR3 bases: TGTGCCAGCTCACGGGACCCTGGCCAGACCCAGTACTTC.